The 19 T cell receptor beta chains listed next were all sequenced from one sample in a study of blood T cell repertoires in COVID-19. The protocol was immunoSEQ multiplex PCR, while the TCRdb copy is restricted to in-frame clones and leaves out a portion. The repertoire holds 130,000 to 150,000 clones, with around 90% as singletons. The sequencing sample was made of PBMCs or T cells enriched from blood (not recorded which). These receptors were obtained from a woman in her thirties or forties who had been exposed to COVID-19.

This clone was seen more than once but under ten times. The chain has TRBV15 and TRBJ2-7, with TRBD1 identical over 12 bases. The germline V gene encodes CDR1 LNHNV and CDR2 YYDKDF (reference sequence). Unmatched junction bases numbered 10, after V lost 3 bases and J lost 4 bases. CDR3 length: 17 amino acids. In DNA form, the CDR3 reads TGTGCCACCAGCAGGGACGACTCGGGACAGGGGGCTTACGAGCAGTACTTC. Its protein product is CATSRDDSGQGAYEQYF.

This clone was seen once. The rearrangement joins TRBV29-1 to TRBJ2-2; D is ambiguous. Trimming shortened V by 5 bases and J by 3 bases, and 10 bases separated the two germline ends. CDR1 is SQVTM and CDR2 is ANQGSEA in the germline V gene. This CDR3 is 13 amino acids long. This CDR3 reads CSVQEGYTGELFF. The CDR3 DNA sequence: TGCAGCGTTCAGGAAGGTTACACCGGGGAGCTGTTTTTT.

This chain uses TRBV19 with TRBJ1-3, with D maybe TRBD1 (5 bases). V lost 4 bases and J 4 bases, leaving 14 bases between the germline ends. CDR3 length equals 15 residues. CDR1 is LNHDA and CDR2 is SQIVND in the germline V gene (reference sequence). Here the CDR3 reads CASSTGLLAGNTIYF. As DNA, the CDR3 is TGTGCCAGTAGTACGGGACTCCTGGCAGGAAACACCATATATTTT. The full variable domain, in which reference TRBV19 and TRBJ1-3 provide the parts outside the CDR3, is DGGITQSPKYLFRKEGQNVTLSCEQNLNHDAMYWYRQDPGQGLRLIYYSQIVNDFQKGDIAEGYSVSREKKESFPLTVTSAQKNPTAFYLCASSTGLLAGNTIYFGEGSWLTVV.

The rearrangement uses TRBV10-3 and TRBJ2-7; TRBD1 matches at 9 bases. This CDR3 spans 13 amino acids. The V segment lost 4 bases and the J segment 5 bases; nucleotides outside the gene matches: 3. The germline gives CDR1 ENHRY, CDR2 SYGVKD. The CDR3 DNA reads TGTGCCATCAGTGGGACAGGGGTGGACGAGCAGTACTTC. As protein: CAISGTGVDEQYF.

This clone was detected a few times. V and J are TRBV19 and TRBJ1-2, with D unresolved. The CDR3 length is 12 residues. The V gene lost 2 bases and the J gene lost 2 bases, with 3 bases spanning the gap. Per the germline V gene, CDR1 is LNHDA and CDR2 is SQIVND (reference sequence). The DNA of the CDR3 is TGTGCCAGTAGTATACTGAACTATGGCTACACCTTC. The encoded protein is CASSILNYGYTF.

V gene TRBV28 combines with J gene TRBJ2-2; 7 bases are a match to TRBD1. CDR1 and CDR2 (germline): MDHEN, SYDVKM. Germline trimming cut 5 bases from V and 5 bases from J; bases unmatched to any gene: 8. The CDR3 consists of 15 residues. DNA for the CDR3: TGTGCCAGCAGTCCAGGTGGGACAGTTACCGGGGAGCTGTTTTTT. It is translated as CASSPGGTVTGELFF.

V is TRBV19 and J is TRBJ2-7, with 10 nucleotides matching TRBD1. From germline, CDR1 is LNHDA and CDR2 SQIVND (reference sequence). After removal of 5 bases from V and 5 bases from J, the junction contained 15 bases not matched to a gene. This CDR3 spans 17 amino acids. The CDR3 loop reads CASSPTLPGQGLNEQYF. CDR3 nucleotide sequence: TGTGCCAGTAGTCCAACCCTTCCGGGACAGGGGCTTAACGAGCAGTACTTC.

The chain has TRBV10-3 and TRBJ1-1; 11 bases align to TRBD1. CDR1 is ENHRY, CDR2 SYGVKD, per germline. The CDR3 has 13 amino acids. Trimming at V came to 10 bases and at J to 6 bases, leaving 7 bases not matched to a gene. CDR3 DNA sequence: TGTGCCAGCACGGGACAGGGGGTCTCTGAAGCTTTCTTT. Amino acid sequence: CASTGQGVSEAFF.

This clone was recorded only once. This sequence joins TRBV2 and TRBJ1-2; D not resolved. The CDR3 is 12 amino acids. V dropped 3 bases and J dropped 5 bases, with 7 bases sitting between them. Per germline, CDR1 SNHLY and CDR2 FYNNEI. In DNA form, the CDR3 reads TGTGCCAGCAGTGAGTTGGAGTATGGCTACACCTTC. Translation gives CASSELEYGYTF.

The V and J genes are TRBV27 and TRBJ1-5; D uncertain. The CDR3 is 16 amino acids. CDR1 is MNHEY, CDR2 SMNVEV, per germline (reference sequence). V was trimmed by 5 bases and J by 1 base, leaving 15 bases between them. CDR3 in amino acids: CASSPAWGGSNQPQHF. DNA of the CDR3: TGTGCCAGCAGTCCCGCCTGGGGAGGGAGCAATCAGCCCCAGCATTTT.

This chain's CDR3 is CASRRAGFGSNEQYF. CDR3 DNA sequence: TGTGCCAGCAGGCGGGCGGGGTTTGGGTCCAACGAGCAGTACTTC. The chain joins TRBV6-4 to TRBJ2-7, with D perhaps matching TRBD2 (6 bases). Germline CDR1 is MRHNA and CDR2 is SNTAGT. The V end was cut by 6 bases, the J end by 5 bases, with 20 bases between. The CDR3 runs to 15 residues.

The chain's CDR3 is CASSIQGNTIYF. In nucleotides, the CDR3 is TGTGCCAGTAGTATACAGGGAAACACCATATATTTT. V gene TRBV19 combines with J gene TRBJ1-3, with D hard to call. This CDR3 has 12 residues. CDR1 and CDR2 (germline): LNHDA, SQIVND (reference sequence). Trimming removed 2 bases from V and 4 bases from J, with 3 bases in between.

CDR3 in DNA: TGTGCCAGCAGCTTTACAGGGTACGAGCAGTACTTC. It encodes CASSFTGYEQYF. This rearrangement joins TRBV6-2 or TRBV6-3 to TRBJ2-7, with TRBD1 as a possible D gene (6 bases). There are 12 residues in the CDR3. Trimming took 6 bases from V and 4 from J, leaving 10 bases between them. CDR1 and CDR2 (germline): MNHEY, SVGEGT.

The chain recombines TRBV14 with TRBJ2-1; 8 bases agree with TRBD1. CDR3 length: 15 amino acids. Germline V CDR1 and CDR2: SGHDN, FVKESK. J was trimmed by 5 bases and V by 4 bases; bases with no gene match: 7. CDR3 bases: TGTGCCAGCAGCCCCCGGGACAGGACAGACAATGAGCAGTTCTTC. Protein product: CASSPRDRTDNEQFF. Based on the CDR3 plus reference TRBV14 and TRBJ2-1, the full variable domain is EAGVTQFPSHSVIEKGQTVTLRCDPISGHDNLYWYRRVMGKEIKFLLHFVKESKQDESGMPNNRFLAERTGGTYSTLKVQPAELEDSGVYFCASSPRDRTDNEQFFGPGTRLTVL.

There are a few counts of this clone. The J gene is TRBJ2-5, the V gene TRBV5-1, with 8 bases lining up with TRBD1. The germline gives CDR1 SGHRS, CDR2 YFSETQ. The CDR3 is made up of 14 amino acids. The V gene end was trimmed by 5 bases and the J gene end by 5 bases; junction bases not matched to a gene: 8. CDR3 DNA: TGCGCCAGCAGTGGTCAGGGGGCGCGGGAGACCCAGTACTTC. Protein product: CASSGQGARETQYF.

This rearrangement joins TRBV6-5 to TRBJ1-2; TRBD1 aligns across 10 bases. CDR3 length equals 14 residues. Germline trimming cut 5 bases from V and 2 bases from J; bases unmatched to any gene: 2. In germline, CDR1 is MNHEY, CDR2 SVGAGI. CDR3 loop: CASSQGQGNYGYTF. The CDR3 coding sequence is TGTGCCAGCAGTCAGGGACAGGGGAACTATGGCTACACCTTC.

This clone was seen many times. The V call is TRBV11-3, the J call TRBJ2-1, with 8 nucleotides matching TRBD2. This CDR3 has 17 amino acids. Trimming removed 2 bases from V and 5 bases from J; junction bases left unmatched: 11. Germline CDR1 reads SGHNT; CDR2 reads YENEEA. CDR3 residues: CASSLFGGLAANNEQFF. The DNA of the CDR3 is TGTGCCAGCAGCTTATTCGGCGGACTAGCAGCTAACAATGAGCAGTTCTTC.

V and J are TRBV7-8 and TRBJ2-3, with TRBD1 identical over 9 bases. The CDR3 covers 15 residues. V dropped 4 bases and J dropped 5; count of bases not matched to a gene: 7. The germline CDR1 and CDR2 sequences are SGHVS and FQNEAQ. CDR3 nucleotides: TGTGCCAGCAGCTGGGTACAGGGGGCTGGAGATACGCAGTATTTT. This translates into CASSWVQGAGDTQYF.

This clone appeared a single time. The chain has TRBV2 and TRBJ2-2, with 9 bases lining up with TRBD2. The CDR3 spans 14 residues. Trimming took 10 bases from V and 5 from J; bases not matched to a gene: 8. The germline gives CDR1 SNHLY, CDR2 FYNNEI. CDR3 sequence: CAILSGGLTGELFF. The CDR3 coding sequence is TGTGCCATCCTAAGCGGGGGGTTGACCGGGGAGCTGTTTTTT.